These 25 T cell receptor beta chains originate from one sample sequenced in a study of shared clonotypes between healthy human individuals. Only in-frame clones appear in the TCRdb table, and some are missing; sequencing was by immunoSEQ multiplex PCR. The table records under 850,000 clones, 72% of them present only once. Sequencing was carried out using memory CD4+ T cells sorted from blood. Subset specified: CD45RA-negative fraction. The receptors stem from a woman aged 25 to 45 in good health.

Only one count was recorded for this clone. This rearrangement joins TRBV10-1 to TRBJ2-1, with 12 bases fitting TRBD2. V was pared by 4 bases and J by 7 bases, with 8 bases of the junction left unmatched. The CDR3 spans 16 residues. Germline V gene lookup returns CDR1 WNHNN and CDR2 SYGVQD (reference sequence). The CDR3: CASSVASGRAGNEQFF. CDR3 nucleotide sequence: TGCGCCAGCAGTGTGGCTAGCGGGAGGGCTGGGAATGAGCAGTTCTTC.

The chain joins TRBV19 to TRBJ2-3; the D gene is possibly TRBD2 (6 bases). Germline V gene data show CDR1 as LNHDA and CDR2 as SQIVND (reference sequence). Trimming took off 4 bases at V and 1 base at J, with 9 bases between the two ends. This CDR3 has 14 residues. The CDR3 DNA reads TGTGCCAGTAGTACCCTAGCGCGCACAGATACGCAGTATTTT. Protein product: CASSTLARTDTQYF.

This clone has more than one count but fewer than ten. J is TRBJ2-2 and V is TRBV19; 9 bases fit TRBD2. Unmatched junction bases numbered 13, after V lost 5 bases and J lost 6 bases. Per the germline V gene, CDR1 is LNHDA and CDR2 is SQIVND (reference sequence). The CDR3 sequence is 17 residues long. CDR3 coding DNA: TGTGCCAGTAGTGGGTCCCCCCGCGGGAGGGCCTCCGGGGAGCTGTTTTTT. This gives the protein CASSGSPRGRASGELFF.

The chain carries TRBV19 and TRBJ2-7, with 9 positions matching TRBD1. The CDR3 contains 15 residues. V lost 8 bases and J lost 5; bases outside the gene matches: 13. Germline V gene data show CDR1 as LNHDA and CDR2 as SQIVND (reference sequence). This chain's CDR3 is CASASPGTGYNEQYF. DNA for the CDR3: TGTGCCAGTGCCTCTCCTGGGACAGGGTACAACGAGCAGTACTTC.

The chain joins TRBV28 to TRBJ1-2; D is perhaps TRBD1 (5 bases). This CDR3 has 16 amino acids. Germline CDR1 is MDHEN and CDR2 is SYDVKM. V was trimmed by 5 bases and J by 2 bases, leaving 18 bases between them. CDR3 loop: CASSPSGTGLNYGYTF. CDR3 nucleotides: TGTGCCAGCAGTCCTTCCGGGACGGGGCTAAACTATGGCTACACCTTC.

As for this clone: Other nucleotide sequences in the sample specify the same CDR3. The CDR3 bases are TGTGCCAGCAGTTTGGGGGGAGGCAATCAGCCCCAGCATTTT. It encodes CASSLGGGNQPQHF. V and J are TRBV28 and TRBJ1-5, with a tentative D call TRBD1 (5 bases). The CDR3 runs to 14 residues. The ends were cut back, 3 bases at V and 2 bases at J, with 8 bases in the middle. Germline V gives CDR1 MDHEN, CDR2 SYDVKM.

The chain recombines TRBV11-2 with TRBJ2-1, with TRBD2 identical over 7 bases. This CDR3 is built from 14 residues. Trimming removed 1 base from V and 6 bases from J; junction bases left unmatched: 3. Looked up from germline, CDR1 is SGHAT and CDR2 is FQNNGV. The CDR3, as DNA: TGTGCCAGCAGCTTAGCTAGACTAGCCAATGAGCAGTTCTTC. Protein sequence: CASSLARLANEQFF.

This sequence joins TRBV7-9 and TRBJ1-2, with unresolved D. Germline V gene data show CDR1 as SEHNR and CDR2 as FQNEAQ (reference sequence). V dropped 1 base and J dropped 8 bases, with 11 bases sitting between them. The CDR3 loop spans 13 amino acids. The CDR3 here is CASSLEQSLGYTF. CDR3 sequence (DNA): TGTGCCAGCAGCTTAGAACAGTCCCTCGGCTACACCTTC. The full variable domain, its missing parts supplied by reference TRBV7-9 and TRBJ1-2, is DTGVSQNPRHKITKRGQNVTFRCDPISEHNRLYWYRQTLGQGPEFLTYFQNEAQLEKSRLLSDRFSAERPKGSFSTLEIQRTEQGDSAMYLCASSLEQSLGYTFGSGTRLTVV.

The chain links TRBV29-1 to TRBJ2-1; D might be TRBD1 (5 bases). This CDR3 contains 15 residues. Deletions cut 4 bases from V and 9 bases from J, with 22 bases between. Germline CDR1 SQVTM, CDR2 ANQGSEA. CDR3 coding DNA: TGCAGCGTTGTCCCGGTAGGACAAGTTATTGGTGAGCAGTTCTTC. Protein sequence: CSVVPVGQVIGEQFF.

The rearrangement links TRBV30 to TRBJ2-1, with TRBD2 matching 11 bases. With 4 bases clipped from V and 6 bases from J, the junction kept 11 bases outside the gene matches. CDR1 and CDR2 (germline): GTSNPN, SVGIG (reference sequence). CDR3 length equals 16 residues. CDR3 loop: CAWKLAGVPQSNEQFF. The CDR3 DNA follows: TGTGCCTGGAAACTAGCGGGAGTACCACAGAGCAATGAGCAGTTCTTC.

V and J are TRBV11-2 and TRBJ1-3; TRBD1 aligns across 7 bases. The germline CDR1 and CDR2 sequences are SGHAT and FQNNGV. The CDR3 runs to 16 residues. The V segment lost 4 bases and the J segment 4 bases; nucleotides outside the gene matches: 10. This CDR3 is CASSYRRQGVGNTIYF. Written as DNA, the CDR3 is TGTGCCAGCAGCTACCGGAGACAGGGTGTCGGAAACACCATATATTTT.

As concerns this clone: Other DNA sequences of this sample code for an identical CDR3. The chain combines TRBV6-5 with TRBJ2-7, with TRBD1 matching 8 bases. Germline trimming cut 0 bases from V and 6 bases from J; bases unmatched to any gene: 7. The length of the CDR3 is 15 residues. Germline V gene data show CDR1 as MNHEY and CDR2 as SVGAGI. CDR3 protein: CASSYSRQGASEQYF. CDR3 nucleotides: TGTGCCAGCAGTTACTCCCGGCAGGGGGCCTCCGAGCAGTACTTC.

The table lists this clone with a count of one. The rearrangement joins TRBV6-4 to TRBJ2-7; D is ambiguous. Per the germline V gene, CDR1 is MRHNA and CDR2 is SNTAGT. The V end lost 0 bases, the J end lost 9 bases, and 9 bases lay between the germline ends. The CDR3 contains 12 residues. As DNA, the CDR3 is TGTGCCAGCAGTGACTCCTCCGGGCGGCAGTACTTC. It yields the protein CASSDSSGRQYF.

The rearrangement joins TRBV28 to TRBJ2-1, with 8 bases matching TRBD1. Trimming took 5 bases from V and 5 from J; bases not matched to a gene: 11. Germline loops: CDR1 MDHEN, CDR2 SYDVKM. There are 16 residues in the CDR3. The CDR3 sequence is CASSPSGTGYNNEQFF. Written as DNA, the CDR3 is TGTGCCAGCAGTCCATCCGGGACAGGCTACAACAATGAGCAGTTCTTC.

The V gene is TRBV29-1, the J gene TRBJ2-1, with D unresolved. Deletions cut 7 bases from V and 5 bases from J, with 12 bases between. Germline values: CDR1 SQVTM, CDR2 ANQGSEA. This CDR3 has 12 residues. The CDR3 here is CSAFEGDNEQFF. The CDR3 DNA follows: TGCAGCGCGTTTGAAGGTGACAATGAGCAGTTCTTC.

V and J are TRBV5-1 and TRBJ2-3; D might be TRBD1 (7 bases). CDR1 and CDR2 (germline): SGHRS, YFSETQ. The ends were cut back, 5 bases at V and 2 bases at J, with 27 bases in the middle. The CDR3 has 19 residues. CDR3 protein: CASRNYTLPRGTVTDTQYF. In DNA, the CDR3 is TGCGCCAGCAGAAATTACACCCTACCTCGCGGGACAGTCACAGATACGCAGTATTTT.

The chain joins TRBV6-5 to TRBJ1-4, with D possibly matching TRBD1 (5 bases). The CDR3 covers 15 residues. Trimming cost V 0 bases and J 8 bases, with 13 bases left between them. Germline values: CDR1 MNHEY, CDR2 SVGAGI. The CDR3 nucleotides are TGTGCCAGCAGTTACTCGCCGGGACTGGTCGAAAAACTGTTTTTT. Encoded protein: CASSYSPGLVEKLFF.

The genes are TRBV6-4 and TRBJ2-1; no reliable D call. With 5 bases removed from V and 0 bases from J, the gap between germline ends came to 11 bases. The CDR3 is 15 residues long. Germline CDR1 MRHNA, CDR2 SNTAGT. The CDR3, as DNA: TGTGCCAGCAGTCCCCAGGATTCCTCCTACAATGAGCAGTTCTTC. Amino acid sequence: CASSPQDSSYNEQFF.

V gene TRBV5-1 combines with J gene TRBJ1-1; D may be TRBD1 (5 bases). CDR1 is SGHRS, CDR2 YFSETQ, per germline. V gave up 3 bases and J gave up 4 bases, with 10 bases separating them. The CDR3 runs 13 residues. The CDR3 reads CASSSDRRTEAFF. The CDR3 DNA reads TGCGCCAGCAGCTCTGACAGACGCACTGAAGCTTTCTTT.

For the CDR3, the DNA is TGTGCCAGCAGCCCGGACAGCATACTTGAAAAACTGTTTTTT. Its protein product is CASSPDSILEKLFF. This chain links TRBV11-3 with TRBJ1-4, with a possible D match to TRBD1 (6 bases). Trimming took off 5 bases at V and 7 bases at J, with 14 bases between the two ends. This CDR3 has 14 residues. Germline V lookup: CDR1 SGHNT, CDR2 YENEEA. The full variable domain, completed using reference TRBV11-3 and TRBJ1-4, is EAGVVQSPRYKIIEKKQPVAFWCNPISGHNTLYWYLQNLGQGPELLIRYENEEAVDDSQLPKDRFSAERLKGVDSTLKIQPAELGDSAVYLCASSPDSILEKLFFGSGTQLSVL.

A single count supports this clone. The V and J genes are TRBV6-6 and TRBJ2-7, with TRBD2 matching 11 bases. Per the germline V gene, CDR1 is MNHNY and CDR2 is SVGAGI (reference sequence). The CDR3 is 14 residues long. Trimming cost V 6 bases and J 9 bases; bases outside gene matches: 10. The CDR3 DNA reads as TGTGCCAGCAGGGTTAGCGGGAGGGCCTTACGGCAGTACTTC. Translated, it gives CASRVSGRALRQYF.

This clone was picked up one time. The gene calls are TRBV7-9 and TRBJ2-3, with 9 bases lining up with TRBD1. V lost 2 bases and J lost 3; bases outside the gene matches: 3. The CDR3 consists of 15 residues. Germline assignment: CDR1 SEHNR and CDR2 FQNEAQ (reference sequence). CDR3 in amino acids: CASSLNRGRTDTQYF. The CDR3 nucleotides are TGTGCCAGCAGCTTAAACAGGGGGCGAACAGATACGCAGTATTTT.

This chain links TRBV28 with TRBJ2-7; TRBD2 matches at 13 bases. Germline V gene data show CDR1 as MDHEN and CDR2 as SYDVKM. The CDR3 has 15 amino acids. Trimming at V came to 4 bases and at J to 6 bases, leaving 6 bases not matched to a gene. CDR3 DNA sequence: TGTGCCAGCAGTTCCACGGGACTAGCGGGAACCGAGCAGTACTTC. Amino acids: CASSSTGLAGTEQYF.

This chain links TRBV27 with TRBJ1-5, with 7 positions matching TRBD1. The CDR3 runs to 17 residues. Per germline, CDR1 MNHEY and CDR2 SMNVEV (reference sequence). The V segment lost 0 bases and the J segment 1 base; nucleotides outside the gene matches: 6. CDR3 sequence (DNA): TGTGCCAGCAGTTTATCTGGGGGAGGGGGCAGCAATCAGCCCCAGCATTTT. It is translated as CASSLSGGGGSNQPQHF.

The chain employs TRBV29-1 and TRBJ2-5; maybe TRBD1 (5 bases). V gave up 7 bases and J gave up 4 bases, with 10 bases separating them. Germline V gives CDR1 SQVTM, CDR2 ANQGSEA. The CDR3 is 11 residues long. The CDR3 region has the DNA TGCAGCGCATTAAGGGGAGAGACCCAGTACTTC. This encodes CSALRGETQYF.